Given below is one TCR beta chain in context. Its specificity is unknown. A second PCR of about 7 to 12 cycles used a sample-barcoded 5' primer and a J-beta primer mix. MiXCR was run by TCRdb on the 5' RACE reads, yielding one entry per CDR3 protein. The sample comprises approximately 830,000 distinct CDR3 sequences, around two thirds of which are singletons, and around 30% rests with the top ten. The CDR3 has 13 residues. Unmatched junction bases numbered 3, after V lost 8 bases and J lost 3 bases. Looked up from germline, CDR1 is MNHEY and CDR2 is SVGAGI. This record belongs to a study of blood T cells in healthy people across ages. Notes on the study in general: Relative to aged donors, long-lived donors carried more naive CD4+ cells and displayed higher diversity.

In terms of origin and age, donors were healthy Caucasian individuals from Russia aged roughly 6 to 95. The chain couples TRBV6-5 to TRBJ2-1; 8 bases align to TRBD1. This TCR derives from a young man in good health. Sequences were obtained from blood. The CDR3 region has the DNA TGTGCCAGCCTCGGGACAGGCTACAATGAGCAGTTCTTC. This codes for CASLGTGYNEQFF.